This T cell receptor beta chain is from a study of T cells after somatic rescue of genetic block. Germline V lookup: CDR1 LGHNA, CDR2 YSLEER. The CDR3 length is 13 residues. With V trimmed by 9 bases and J by 5 bases, 3 bases remained unmatched. Profiling relied on immunoSEQ multiplex PCR, and the TCRdb table lists in-frame clones only, not all of them. This table holds some 7,000 clones, 70% to 90% found once. The V call is TRBV4-3, the J call TRBJ2-3, with 12 positions matching TRBD2. The clonotype was recovered from a boy aged 10-17 years. The sample comprised peripheral blood mononuclear cells (PBMCs). The CDR3 loop is CASSLAGGDTQYF. CDR3 coding DNA: TGCGCCAGTTCACTAGCGGGGGGAGATACGCAGTATTTT.